This T cell receptor (beta chain) is from a study of T-cell reconstitution after alpha-beta-depleted transplantation in children. During its preparation, the TCRbeta library received unique molecular identifiers. MiXCR, applied by TCRdb to the PCR reads, yields one record per CDR3 protein. The sample consists of around 300,000 distinct CDR3 sequences, roughly 12% of them appearing once. This clonotype appeared a single time. The V gene's germline CDR1 is DFQATT and CDR2 SNEGSKA (reference sequence). V lost 5 bases, J lost 7 bases, and 14 bases stayed unmatched. This CDR3 has 15 residues. J is TRBJ2-1 and V is TRBV20-1, with TRBD2 matching 7 bases. Sequenced here: peripheral blood, sampled 180 days after TCRalphabeta/CD19-depleted stem cell transplant. This TCR was sampled from a male patient aged 2-9 years who had a stem cell transplant for chronic granulomatous disease, so the T cells may come from the graft donor. The CDR3 is CSAPDLAEGLNEQFF. The DNA of the CDR3 is TGCAGTGCTCCTGATCTAGCGGAAGGCTTAAATGAGCAGTTCTTC.